Only a few counts were recorded for the clone carrying this TCR beta chain. Its target is unknown. The source of the sample is a study of response to subunit inactivated influenza vaccine. General study results and limits: Authors suggested seasonal influenza vaccinations each recruit few new T cells.

Looked up from germline, CDR1 is SNHLY and CDR2 is FYNNEI. The CDR3 covers 14 residues. Trimming removed 5 bases from V and 0 bases from J, with 8 bases in between. Each CDR3 protein is one row after TCRdb ran MiXCR on the RT-PCR reads. The profile shows fewer than 800,000 distinct CDR3 sequences, about 15% of them singletons. Sequenced material: PBMCs from blood, taken roughly 13 days after vaccination. V and J are TRBV2 and TRBJ1-3; no clear D gene. The TCR originated in a man over 45 who received an inactivated influenza vaccine. The CDR3 coding sequence is TGTGCCAGCAGTCTCCGTTTCTCTGGAAACACCATATATTTT. Amino acids: CASSLRFSGNTIYF.